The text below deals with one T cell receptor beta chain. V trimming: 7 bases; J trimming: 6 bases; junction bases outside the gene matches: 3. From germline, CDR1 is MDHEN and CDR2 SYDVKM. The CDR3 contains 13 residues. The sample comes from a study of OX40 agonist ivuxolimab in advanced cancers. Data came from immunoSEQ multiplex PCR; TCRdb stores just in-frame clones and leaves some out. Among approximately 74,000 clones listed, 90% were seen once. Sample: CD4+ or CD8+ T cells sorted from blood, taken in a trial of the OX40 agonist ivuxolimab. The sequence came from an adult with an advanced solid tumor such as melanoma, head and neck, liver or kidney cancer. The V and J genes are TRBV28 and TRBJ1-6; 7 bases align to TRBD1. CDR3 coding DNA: TGTGCCAGCATCCGGGACAGTAATTCACCCCTCCACTTT. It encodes CASIRDSNSPLHF. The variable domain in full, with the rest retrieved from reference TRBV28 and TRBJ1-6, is DVKVTQSSRYLVKRTGEKVFLECVQDMDHENMFWYRQDPGLGLRLIYFSYDVKMKEKGDIPEGYSVSREKKERFSLILESASTNQTSMYLCASIRDSNSPLHFGNGTRLTVT.